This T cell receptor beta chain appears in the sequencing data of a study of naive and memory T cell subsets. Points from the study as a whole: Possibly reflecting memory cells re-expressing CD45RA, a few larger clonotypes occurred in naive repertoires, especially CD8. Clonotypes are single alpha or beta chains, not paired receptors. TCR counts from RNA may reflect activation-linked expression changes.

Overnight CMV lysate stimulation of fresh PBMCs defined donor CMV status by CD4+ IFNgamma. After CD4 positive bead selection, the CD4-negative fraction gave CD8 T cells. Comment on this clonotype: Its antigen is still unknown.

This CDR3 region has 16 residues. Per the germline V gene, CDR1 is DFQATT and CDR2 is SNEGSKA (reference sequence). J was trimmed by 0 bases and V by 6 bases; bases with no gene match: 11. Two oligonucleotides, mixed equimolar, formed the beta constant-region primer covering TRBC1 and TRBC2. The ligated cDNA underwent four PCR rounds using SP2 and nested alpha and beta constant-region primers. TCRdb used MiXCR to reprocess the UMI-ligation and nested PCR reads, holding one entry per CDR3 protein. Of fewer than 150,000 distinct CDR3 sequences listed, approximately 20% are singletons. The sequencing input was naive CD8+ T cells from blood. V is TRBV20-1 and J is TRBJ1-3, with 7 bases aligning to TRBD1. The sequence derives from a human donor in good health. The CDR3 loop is CSATIGQADSGNTIYF. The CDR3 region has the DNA TGCAGTGCCACTATAGGACAGGCCGACTCTGGAAACACCATATATTTT.